This passage covers 31 T cell receptor beta chains from one sample sequenced in a study of vaccination effects on CD4 cells after COVID-19. Repertoires were generated with immunoSEQ multiplex PCR, while TCRdb's copy carries only in-frame clones and drops some. The profile covers around 50,000 clones, with 70% appearing a single time and roughly 7.2% taken by the ten largest. For these receptors, no antigen is known. A 10-day culture period preceded the isolation of CD4+ T cells. Of the BNT162b2 and mRNA-1273 vaccines, participants received two doses of one or the other. The material sequenced was CD4+ T cells from PBMCs cultured without peptide, taken after COVID-19 vaccination. The source of these receptors is a human donor who received a COVID-19 vaccine.

J is TRBJ1-1 and V is TRBV10-2; possible D gene TRBD1, 5 bases. Germline-derived CDR1 and CDR2 are WSHSY and SAAADI. The germline V and J ends were trimmed by 5 bases and 4 bases, with 20 bases remaining between them. The CDR3 is 16 residues long. The CDR3: CASSRMDTMPSTEAFF. The CDR3 bases are TGCGCCAGCAGTCGAATGGACACGATGCCAAGCACTGAAGCTTTCTTT.

For this clone: Germline is not matched at one junction end, which may reflect a read error. Within the sample, other DNA sequences also encode this same CDR3. This chain uses TRBV13 with TRBJ2-7; D gene ambiguous. Germline-derived CDR1 and CDR2 are PRHDT and FYEKMQ (reference sequence). This CDR3 contains 12 residues. The CDR3 loop reads CASSLNIGGQYF. CDR3 DNA: TGTGCTAGCAGCTTAAATATTGGCGGGCAGTACTTC. Drawing the rest from reference TRBV13 and TRBJ2-7, the complete variable domain is AAGVIQSPRHLIKEKRETATLKCYPIPRHDTVYWYQQGPGQDPQFLISFYEKMQSDKGSIPDRFSAQQFSDYHSELNMSSLELGDSALYFCASSLNIGGQYFGPGTRLTVT.

The chain has TRBV2 and TRBJ2-2; D remains ambiguous. Trimming stripped 6 bases from V and 3 bases from J, with 5 bases between. In germline, CDR1 is SNHLY, CDR2 FYNNEI. This CDR3 is 12 amino acids long. As DNA, the CDR3 is TGTGCCAGCAGGACTTACACCGGGGAGCTGTTTTTT. Translating it yields CASRTYTGELFF.

The rearrangement joins TRBV9 to TRBJ1-3; D remains unclear. Deletions cut 4 bases from V and 0 bases from J, with 17 bases between. This CDR3 region has 17 residues. Per the germline V gene, CDR1 is SGDLS and CDR2 is YYNGEE. The CDR3 protein is CASSSPEEDRSGNTIYF. CDR3 nucleotides: TGTGCCAGCAGCTCACCGGAAGAGGACCGCTCTGGAAACACCATATATTTT.

The rearrangement joins TRBV11-2 to TRBJ2-1; D possibly uses TRBD1 or TRBD2 (6 bases each). Between the trimmed V and J ends, which lost 9 bases and 0 bases, there was a span of 27 bases. Germline V gives CDR1 SGHAT, CDR2 FQNNGV. CDR3 length equals 19 residues. This CDR3 reads CASGMGLRFGGHSYNEQFF. The CDR3 DNA reads as TGTGCCAGTGGGATGGGACTGCGGTTTGGGGGCCACTCCTACAATGAGCAGTTCTTC.

CDR3 DNA: TGTGCCAGCAGCCAGGGATCTTTTCCGACCCAGCATTTT. Translating gives CASSQGSFPTQHF. The chain uses TRBV28 and TRBJ1-5, with D perhaps TRBD1 (5 bases). Germline CDR1 and CDR2: MDHEN and SYDVKM. V dropped 6 bases and J dropped 11 bases, with 17 bases sitting between them. This CDR3 is 13 amino acids long.

This sequence joins TRBV13 and TRBJ2-3; D might be TRBD2 (6 bases). Germline assignment: CDR1 PRHDT and CDR2 FYEKMQ (reference sequence). The V end was cut by 5 bases, the J end by 4 bases, with 19 bases between. This CDR3 is 16 amino acids long. The CDR3 spells CASSPGYGAGSDTQYF. In DNA, the CDR3 is TGTGCCAGCAGCCCAGGGTACGGGGCGGGGTCAGATACGCAGTATTTT.

This rearrangement joins TRBV6-1 to TRBJ2-5; 8 nucleotides match TRBD2. This CDR3 has 15 amino acids. Per germline, CDR1 MNHNS and CDR2 SASEGT. J lost 5 bases, V lost 2 bases, and 7 bases had no gene match. The DNA for the CDR3 is TGTGCCAGCAGTGAACACGGGAGGGCCGTGGAGACCCAGTACTTC. As protein: CASSEHGRAVETQYF.

V and J are TRBV29-1 and TRBJ2-5; TRBD1 matches 10 bases. The CDR3 length is 13 residues. Trimming took 5 bases from V and 4 from J; bases not matched to a gene: 4. CDR1 is SQVTM, CDR2 ANQGSEA, per germline. The CDR3 loop reads CSVLGDRGETQYF. The CDR3 region has the DNA TGCAGCGTTCTGGGGGACAGGGGAGAGACCCAGTACTTC.

The CDR3 reads CASSLGTGGLGYGYTF. In DNA form, the CDR3 reads TGCGCCAGCAGCTTGGGGACAGGGGGCTTAGGCTATGGCTACACCTTC. J is TRBJ1-2 and V is TRBV5-1, with 11 bases matching TRBD1. J was trimmed by 4 bases and V by 0 bases; bases with no gene match: 5. In germline, CDR1 is SGHRS, CDR2 YFSETQ. The CDR3 sequence is 16 residues long.

The chain combines TRBV6-5 with TRBJ2-7; TRBD1 matches at 9 bases. The CDR3 runs 15 residues. Trimming at V came to 5 bases and at J to 5 bases, leaving 10 bases not matched to a gene. CDR1 and CDR2 (germline): MNHEY, SVGAGI. CDR3 amino acids: CASSSLVTGGNEQYF. The CDR3 coding sequence is TGTGCCAGCAGTAGCCTTGTGACAGGGGGGAACGAGCAGTACTTC.

The J gene is TRBJ2-1, the V gene TRBV19; the match to TRBD2 covers 9 bases. After removal of 7 bases from V and 6 bases from J, the junction contained 10 bases not matched to a gene. CDR1 is LNHDA, CDR2 SQIVND, per germline (reference sequence). The CDR3 totals 15 residues. The CDR3: CASTGREGLFNEQFF. In DNA form, the CDR3 reads TGTGCCAGTACAGGGCGGGAGGGCCTTTTCAATGAGCAGTTCTTC. Complete variable domain (other parts from reference TRBV19 and TRBJ2-1): DGGITQSPKYLFRKEGQNVTLSCEQNLNHDAMYWYRQDPGQGLRLIYYSQIVNDFQKGDIAEGYSVSREKKESFPLTVTSAQKNPTAFYLCASTGREGLFNEQFFGPGTRLTVL.

The CDR3 nucleotides read TGTGCCAGCAGTATCAATGAGCAGTTCTTC. It encodes CASSINEQFF. This chain joins TRBV6-5 and TRBJ2-1; D unresolved. Germline CDR1 and CDR2: MNHEY and SVGAGI. The CDR3 has 10 residues. V lost 5 bases, J lost 6 bases, and 2 bases lay in between.

The V gene is TRBV5-5, the J gene TRBJ1-1; 8 bases are a match to TRBD1. The CDR3 spans 16 residues. The V gene end was trimmed by 4 bases and the J gene end by 1 base; junction bases not matched to a gene: 9. Germline V gene lookup returns CDR1 SGHKS and CDR2 YYEKEE (reference sequence). The CDR3 loop is CASSLGPTGANTEAFF. The CDR3 region has the DNA TGTGCCAGCAGCCTGGGACCGACAGGGGCGAACACTGAAGCTTTCTTT.

J is TRBJ1-4 and V is TRBV5-1; 7 bases agree with TRBD1. V lost 4 bases and J lost 0; bases outside the gene matches: 0. The CDR3 loop spans 14 amino acids. Looked up from germline, CDR1 is SGHRS and CDR2 is YFSETQ. DNA for the CDR3: TGCGCCAGCAGCCAGGGGGCAACTAATGAAAAACTGTTTTTT. Translation: CASSQGATNEKLFF.

This chain joins TRBV19 and TRBJ2-5; a weak D match, TRBD1 (6 bases). V was cut by 3 bases and J by 2 bases, with 7 bases left in between. The CDR3 consists of 13 residues. CDR1 is LNHDA, CDR2 SQIVND, per germline (reference sequence). The CDR3 DNA reads as TGTGCCAGTAGTATGACAGGACAAGAGACCCAGTACTTC. Its protein is CASSMTGQETQYF.

The gene calls are TRBV5-4 and TRBJ2-3, with TRBD2 matching 7 bases. Germline CDR1 is SGHNT and CDR2 is YYREEE (reference sequence). Trimming cost V 4 bases and J 2 bases; bases outside gene matches: 16. The CDR3 contains 18 residues. Here the CDR3 reads CASSLNLLAGDFTDTQYF. Written as DNA, the CDR3 is TGTGCCAGCAGCCTTAACTTATTGGCGGGGGACTTCACAGATACGCAGTATTTT.

This clone occurred a few times. The rearrangement uses TRBV6-6 and TRBJ1-1; no clear D gene. The CDR3 spans 13 residues. Trimming shortened V by 2 bases and J by 5 bases, and 9 bases separated the two germline ends. Per the germline V gene, CDR1 is MNHNY and CDR2 is SVGAGI (reference sequence). The CDR3 nucleotides are TGTGCCAGCAGTTACGGGCTGGGGACTGAAGCTTTCTTT. It yields the protein CASSYGLGTEAFF.

The chain carries TRBV7-9 and TRBJ1-2; D gene ambiguous. The CDR3 has 13 amino acids. The V gene lost 3 bases and the J gene lost 8 bases, with 13 bases spanning the gap. Germline V lookup: CDR1 SEHNR, CDR2 FQNEAQ (reference sequence). The CDR3 sequence is CASSLGPQRGYTF. CDR3 in DNA: TGTGCCAGCAGCTTGGGCCCTCAACGGGGCTACACCTTC.

The chain is built from TRBV7-9 and TRBJ1-1; D is ambiguous. V lost 5 bases, J lost 4 bases, and 14 bases lay in between. Germline-derived CDR1 and CDR2 are SEHNR and FQNEAQ (reference sequence). The CDR3 spans 14 residues. The CDR3 loop reads CASSPSRRSTEAFF. Here the CDR3 DNA reads TGTGCCAGCAGCCCTAGTAGAAGGAGCACTGAAGCTTTCTTT.

The CDR3 reads CASSFRTGGSNEQYF. The DNA for the CDR3 is TGCGCCAGCAGCTTTAGGACGGGAGGTAGCAACGAGCAGTACTTC. The V and J genes are TRBV5-1 and TRBJ2-7, with 7 bases that match TRBD2. This CDR3 is built from 15 residues. Germline lookup yields CDR1 SGHRS and CDR2 YFSETQ. V was clipped by 2 bases and J by 5 bases; unmatched bases: 10.

J is TRBJ1-2 and V is TRBV7-9; D is unresolved. There are 14 residues in the CDR3. The ends were cut back, 2 bases at V and 3 bases at J, with 10 bases in the middle. Germline CDR1 and CDR2: SEHNR and FQNEAQ (reference sequence). CDR3 coding DNA: TGTGCCAGCAGCTTAAGATACAGTTACTATGGCTACACCTTC. This sequence encodes CASSLRYSYYGYTF.

This CDR3 is CAWSRVQDTQYF. As DNA, the CDR3 is TGTGCCTGGAGCAGGGTCCAGGATACGCAGTATTTT. The V and J genes are TRBV30 and TRBJ2-3; possible D gene TRBD1, 5 bases. This CDR3 comprises 12 residues. Germline V lookup: CDR1 GTSNPN, CDR2 SVGIG (reference sequence). V was pared by 3 bases and J by 6 bases, with 10 bases between.

Written as DNA, the CDR3 is TGTGCCAGCAAGAAGCTTGACAGTACCCAAGAGACCCAGTACTTC. Its translation is CASKKLDSTQETQYF. The gene calls are TRBV28 and TRBJ2-5, with a weak D call TRBD1 (5 bases). V lost 7 bases, J lost 1 base, and 16 bases lay in between. Germline V gene lookup returns CDR1 MDHEN and CDR2 SYDVKM. The CDR3 is made up of 15 amino acids.

This sequence joins TRBV19 and TRBJ2-1; a possible D gene is TRBD1 (6 bases). The CDR3 extends over 14 amino acids. Per germline, CDR1 LNHDA and CDR2 SQIVND (reference sequence). V was cut by 4 bases and J by 2 bases, with 9 bases left in between. The CDR3 region is CASSTGVAYNEQFF. In nucleotides, the CDR3 is TGTGCCAGTAGTACAGGGGTGGCCTACAATGAGCAGTTCTTC.

This chain uses TRBV21-1 with TRBJ2-5; the DNA was not compared with TRBD2, the D call given in the table. TRBV21-1 is a recognized pseudogene. This CDR3 spans 15 amino acids. The CDR3 coding sequence is TGTGCCAGCAGCAACGTGGAGGAGGTACAAGAGACCCAGTACTTC. Encoded protein: CASSNVEEVQETQYF.

The rearrangement uses TRBV12-3 or TRBV12-4 and TRBJ1-2; D not certain. The CDR3 has 12 amino acids. The germline V and J ends were trimmed by 1 base and 7 bases, with 7 bases remaining between them. The CDR3 protein is CASSLGGFGYTF. CDR3 DNA: TGTGCCAGCAGTTTAGGAGGGTTTGGCTACACCTTC.

CDR3 in DNA: TGTGCCAGCAGCTCAACTCGCTACGAGCAGTACTTC. It encodes CASSSTRYEQYF. The J gene is TRBJ2-7, the V gene TRBV13, with no clear D. Between the trimmed V and J ends, which lost 4 bases and 3 bases, there was a span of 7 bases. The CDR3 length is 12 residues. Germline CDR1 reads PRHDT; CDR2 reads FYEKMQ (reference sequence).

The rearrangement uses TRBV6-2 or TRBV6-3 and TRBJ2-4; D gene ambiguous. Trimming cost V 4 bases and J 0 bases, with 10 bases left between them. The V gene's germline CDR1 is MNHEY and CDR2 SVGEGT. The CDR3 has 15 residues. In DNA, the CDR3 is TGTGCCAGCAGTTCCCCTAGGGTAGCCAAAAACATTCAGTACTTC. The encoded protein is CASSSPRVAKNIQYF.

J is TRBJ2-7 and V is TRBV6-1; D remains ambiguous. The V gene lost 1 base and the J gene lost 6 bases, with 10 bases spanning the gap. Germline CDR1 reads MNHNS; CDR2 reads SASEGT. This CDR3 has 13 residues. The CDR3 DNA reads TGTGCCAGCAGTGAAGTCTACCGCGCCGAGCAGTACTTC. It translates to CASSEVYRAEQYF.

The chain links TRBV5-4 to TRBJ1-2, with TRBD1 matching over 7 bases. The CDR3 is made up of 14 amino acids. CDR1 is SGHNT, CDR2 YYREEE, per germline (reference sequence). Trimming at V came to 4 bases and at J to 4 bases, leaving 7 bases not matched to a gene. The chain's CDR3 is CASSLDRETYGYTF. In DNA, the CDR3 is TGTGCCAGCAGCCTCGACAGGGAAACCTATGGCTACACCTTC. Based on the CDR3 plus reference TRBV5-4 and TRBJ1-2, the full variable domain is ETGVTQSPTHLIKTRGQQVTLRCSSQSGHNTVSWYQQALGQGPQFIFQYYREEENGRGNFPPRFSGLQFPNYSSELNVNALELDDSALYLCASSLDRETYGYTFGSGTRLTVV.